This TCR beta chain stems from a study of cytomegalovirus exposure and HLA in healthy donors. Turning to this clone: Its target is unknown.

General study findings and limits: Some highly shared sequence variants likely arose as a pipeline artifact. TCR beta chain V- and J-gene trimming was linked, in a later analysis, to a missense variant in DCLRE1C. Across donors, presence/absence analyses took sequencing depth to be roughly uniform.

This CDR3 has 14 residues. Germline V lookup: CDR1 SEHNR, CDR2 FQNEAQ (reference sequence). With 5 bases removed from V and 6 bases from J, the gap between germline ends came to 14 bases. The PCR had 60 Vbeta and 13 Jbeta primers. Per the original data handling: Per a later analysis, the number of unique TCR beta chains was approximately 80 million, of which roughly 10 million were shared. Repertoires were generated with immunoSEQ multiplex PCR, while TCRdb's copy carries only in-frame clones and drops some. The D gene and trimming were derived from the DNA, and the V and J assignments and clone size from that table. The sample includes 90,000 to 120,000 clones, roughly three quarters of them seen just once.

The clonotype comes from a female donor in good health and CMV-seropositive. Sequencing used PBMCs. This chain connects TRBV7-9 to TRBJ2-1; possibly TRBD2 for D (6 bases). The CDR3 protein is CASSPAGRVNEQFF. Written as DNA, the CDR3 is TGTGCCAGCAGCCCGGCGGGGCGCGTCAATGAGCAGTTCTTC.